The clone carrying this TCR beta chain was detected a few times. Per the germline V gene, CDR1 is SGHDT and CDR2 is YYEEEE. V lost 2 bases, J lost 5 bases, and 16 bases lay in between. The CDR3 is made up of 15 amino acids. Profiling relied on immunoSEQ multiplex PCR, and the TCRdb table lists in-frame clones only, not all of them. Of some 130,000 clones listed, 75% to 90% are singletons. This entry is derived from a study of OX40 agonist ivuxolimab in advanced cancers. Study context: Dose-escalation subjects each had hepatocellular carcinoma, melanoma, renal cell or head and neck cancer. Patients were over 65% male with ages roughly 20 to 80, mean about 54.

This sequence originates from an adult with an advanced solid tumor such as melanoma, head and neck, liver or kidney cancer. The sequencing here drew on CD4+ or CD8+ T cells sorted from blood, taken in a trial of the OX40 agonist ivuxolimab. The chain couples TRBV5-6 to TRBJ1-2; D call uncertain. Written as DNA, the CDR3 is TGTGCCAGCAGCTTAGGATCCCTGGGAGTGTATGGCTACACCTTC. Amino acids: CASSLGSLGVYGYTF.